The clone carrying this TCR beta chain was detected many times. This sample stems from a study of T-cell reconstitution after alpha-beta-depleted transplantation in children. The CDR3 is made up of 11 amino acids. Deletions cut 6 bases from V and 9 bases from J, with 6 bases between. CDR1 MNHEY and CDR2 SMNVEV come from the germline V gene (reference sequence). The TCRbeta library was prepared with unique molecular identifiers. Each CDR3 protein gets one entry after TCRdb re-called the PCR reads with MiXCR. This sample has almost 500,000 distinct CDR3 sequences, with under 12% found just once. The rearrangement joins TRBV27 to TRBJ1-6; weak D call: TRBD1 (6 bases). This material consisted of PBMCs, taken before TCRalphabeta/CD19-depleted stem cell transplant. The receptor's source is a child under 10 years old with inherited bone marrow failure, due to receive a stem cell transplant. CDR3: CASRQGSPLHF. For the CDR3, the DNA is TGTGCCAGCAGACAGGGTTCACCCCTCCACTTT.